A selection of T cell receptor beta chains follows, all from one sample in a study of shared clonotypes between healthy human individuals. This table comes from immunoSEQ multiplex PCR, and its TCRdb copy is limited to in-frame clones, with some not included. The data contain about 1.5 million clones, more than 95% of them singletons. Sequenced material: naive CD4+ T cells sorted from blood. The receptors originated from a man between 25 and 39 years old in good health. Each CDR3 is given with its conserved first and last residue. The order of the fields is V gene, J gene, D gene, clone size, CDR3 DNA, CDR3 protein. D genes are given only for firm matches. Size values are once, few and many counts, or a class for expanded clones, and some rows have none.

V gene: TRBV6-1; J gene: TRBJ1-2; D gene: TRBD1; clone size: .; CDR3 DNA: TGTGCCAGCAGTGTCGCGACAGGGGGCTCTGGCTACACCTTC; CDR3 protein: CASSVATGGSGYTF
V gene: TRBV5-4; J gene: TRBJ2-7; D gene: .; clone size: .; CDR3 DNA: TGTGCCAGCAGCTTGGGCGGACCGTCCTGGACCTACGAGCAGTACTTC; CDR3 protein: CASSLGGPSWTYEQYF
V gene: TRBV20-1; J gene: TRBJ2-7; D gene: .; clone size: .; CDR3 DNA: TGCAGTGCTAGGGGGTCGGGCGAGCAGTACTTC; CDR3 protein: CSARGSGEQYF
V gene: TRBV10-3; J gene: TRBJ2-7; D gene: TRBD1; clone size: .; CDR3 DNA: TGTGCCATCAGGACCGGACAGGGCTCCTACGAGCAGTACTTC; CDR3 protein: CAIRTGQGSYEQYF
V gene: TRBV18; J gene: TRBJ2-5; D gene: .; clone size: .; CDR3 DNA: TGTGCCAGCTCCGAACCGGAGACCCAGTACTTC; CDR3 protein: CASSEPETQYF
V gene: TRBV5-4; J gene: TRBJ1-1; D gene: TRBD1; clone size: .; CDR3 DNA: TGTGCCAGCAGCTTGGCACAGGGGAAGACTGAAGCTTTCTTT; CDR3 protein: CASSLAQGKTEAFF
V gene: TRBV7-9; J gene: TRBJ1-5; D gene: .; clone size: .; CDR3 DNA: TGTGCCAGCAGCTTAGGCGGGGGAGGCAATCAGCCCCAGCATTTT; CDR3 protein: CASSLGGGGNQPQHF
V gene: TRBV5-1; J gene: TRBJ1-3; D gene: .; clone size: .; CDR3 DNA: TGCGCCAGCAGCTTGGAACAGGGTTCTGGAAACACCATATATTTT; CDR3 protein: CASSLEQGSGNTIYF
V gene: TRBV18; J gene: TRBJ2-1; D gene: .; clone size: .; CDR3 DNA: TGTGCCAGCTCACTTAGCAGGGGAGCTGAGCAGTTCTTC; CDR3 protein: CASSLSRGAEQFF
V gene: TRBV25-1; J gene: TRBJ2-2; D gene: .; clone size: .; CDR3 DNA: TGTGCCAGCAGTGAACCCGCTGAAGGTGGGGAGCTGTTTTTT; CDR3 protein: CASSEPAEGGELFF
V gene: TRBV5-1; J gene: TRBJ2-2; D gene: .; clone size: .; CDR3 DNA: TGCGCCAGCAGCTTGGGGCAGGCCGCAACCGGGGAGCTGTTTTTT; CDR3 protein: CASSLGQAATGELFF
V gene: TRBV28; J gene: TRBJ2-1; D gene: .; clone size: .; CDR3 DNA: TGTGCCAGCAGCGCCTTTGGGCCAGCCGGTGGCAATGAGCAGTTCTTC; CDR3 protein: CASSAFGPAGGNEQFF
V gene: TRBV10-3; J gene: TRBJ2-3; D gene: .; clone size: .; CDR3 DNA: TGTGCCATCAGTGGCGGTCACATATCGGGGATTAGCACAGATACGCAGTATTTT; CDR3 protein: CAISGGHISGISTDTQYF
V gene: TRBV9; J gene: TRBJ2-3; D gene: .; clone size: .; CDR3 DNA: TGTGCCAGCAGCGCGACTAGTATAGGCTCAGATACGCAGTATTTT; CDR3 protein: CASSATSIGSDTQYF
V gene: TRBV7-9; J gene: TRBJ1-2; D gene: TRBD1; clone size: .; CDR3 DNA: TGTGCCAGCAGCTTACCGACAGGGAAGGGAGCTAACTATGGCTACACCTTC; CDR3 protein: CASSLPTGKGANYGYTF
V gene: TRBV6-5; J gene: TRBJ1-3; D gene: TRBD1; clone size: once; CDR3 DNA: TGTGCCAGCCATCAGGGGGCCGCTGGAAACACCATATATTTT; CDR3 protein: CASHQGAAGNTIYF
V gene: TRBV7-9; J gene: TRBJ2-5; D gene: TRBD2; clone size: once; CDR3 DNA: TGTGCCAGCAGCCGTGGGGGGGACGCCTTAGTCCAGTACTTC; CDR3 protein: CASSRGGDALVQYF
V gene: TRBV28; J gene: TRBJ2-7; D gene: TRBD1; clone size: .; CDR3 DNA: TGTGCCAGCAGGAATCGAAAGGGACAGGGGTTCTCCTACGAGCAGTACTTC; CDR3 protein: CASRNRKGQGFSYEQYF
V gene: TRBV11-3; J gene: TRBJ2-7; D gene: .; clone size: .; CDR3 DNA: TGTGCCAGCAGTCTAGGTGGGCAGTTGAGCTCCTACGAGCAGTACTTC; CDR3 protein: CASSLGGQLSSYEQYF
V gene: TRBV11-2; J gene: TRBJ2-7; D gene: .; clone size: .; CDR3 DNA: TGTGCCAGCAGCTCCGGGTGGCTAGGAGGCGCCGAGCAGTACTTC; CDR3 protein: CASSSGWLGGAEQYF
V gene: TRBV14; J gene: TRBJ2-5; D gene: TRBD1; clone size: once; CDR3 DNA: TGTGCCAGCAGCTTACGGACAGGGACGATCCAAGAGACCCAGTACTTC; CDR3 protein: CASSLRTGTIQETQYF
V gene: TRBV10-3; J gene: TRBJ1-5; D gene: .; clone size: .; CDR3 DNA: TGTGCCATCAGTGATCAGGCGGCTCAGCCCCAGCATTTT; CDR3 protein: CAISDQAAQPQHF
V gene: TRBV6-1; J gene: TRBJ2-7; D gene: .; clone size: .; CDR3 DNA: TGTGCCAGCAGTGAAGCTGGGTACGAGCAGTACTTC; CDR3 protein: CASSEAGYEQYF
V gene: TRBV18; J gene: TRBJ2-7; D gene: .; clone size: .; CDR3 DNA: TGTGCCAGCTCACAACCGGGACACTTTTACGAGCAGTACTTC; CDR3 protein: CASSQPGHFYEQYF
V gene: TRBV28; J gene: TRBJ2-2; D gene: TRBD2; clone size: .; CDR3 DNA: TGTGCCAGCAGCAGCCCCGGGGGGGGAAGGACCGGGGAGCTGTTTTTT; CDR3 protein: CASSSPGGGRTGELFF
V gene: TRBV19; J gene: TRBJ2-1; D gene: TRBD2; clone size: .; CDR3 DNA: TGTGCCAGTAGTCCCCGCGGGGGTGAGCAGTTCTTC; CDR3 protein: CASSPRGGEQFF
V gene: TRBV5-4; J gene: TRBJ1-4; D gene: .; clone size: .; CDR3 DNA: TGTGCCAGCAGCTTGGATCGGGAAAAACTGTTTTTT; CDR3 protein: CASSLDREKLFF
V gene: TRBV13; J gene: TRBJ2-1; D gene: TRBD1; clone size: once; CDR3 DNA: TGTGCCAGCAGCTTAAGGGACAGCAGGAAGCAGTTCTTC; CDR3 protein: CASSLRDSRKQFF
V gene: TRBV7-6; J gene: TRBJ2-1; D gene: .; clone size: .; CDR3 DNA: TGTGCCAGCAGCTTTTCACGGACTGAAAATGAGCAGTTCTTC; CDR3 protein: CASSFSRTENEQFF
V gene: TRBV27; J gene: TRBJ2-2; D gene: .; clone size: .; CDR3 DNA: TGTGCCAGCACCAGAGACAGAGACACCGGGGAGCTGTTTTTT; CDR3 protein: CASTRDRDTGELFF
V gene: TRBV5-6; J gene: TRBJ1-2; D gene: .; clone size: .; CDR3 DNA: TGTGCCAGCAGACTCTACCAAGCGGTAGCTAACTATGGCTACACCTTC; CDR3 protein: CASRLYQAVANYGYTF
V gene: TRBV19; J gene: TRBJ1-2; D gene: TRBD1; clone size: .; CDR3 DNA: TGTGCCAGTAGCCTAGGGAGACAGGGACTATTAGGCTACACCTTC; CDR3 protein: CASSLGRQGLLGYTF
V gene: TRBV19; J gene: TRBJ1-5; D gene: .; clone size: .; CDR3 DNA: TGTGCCAGTAGTCTTGGTTCGCCCCAGCATTTT; CDR3 protein: CASSLGSPQHF
V gene: TRBV5-1; J gene: TRBJ1-2; D gene: TRBD1; clone size: .; CDR3 DNA: TGCGCCAGCAGCTTGGGGTCGACAGGGGTAAGGAGCTACACCTTC; CDR3 protein: CASSLGSTGVRSYTF
V gene: TRBV28; J gene: TRBJ1-1; D gene: .; clone size: .; CDR3 DNA: TGTGCCAGCAAAAAGACAGGTCGTACTGAAGCTTTCTTT; CDR3 protein: CASKKTGRTEAFF
V gene: TRBV6-1; J gene: TRBJ1-2; D gene: TRBD1; clone size: .; CDR3 DNA: TGTGCCAGCAGGGAAATGACAGGGAAAGGCTACACCTTC; CDR3 protein: CASREMTGKGYTF
V gene: TRBV19; J gene: TRBJ2-7; D gene: .; clone size: .; CDR3 DNA: TGTGCCAGTAGTAGGAGCTCCTACGAGCAGTACTTC; CDR3 protein: CASSRSSYEQYF
V gene: TRBV25-1; J gene: TRBJ2-3; D gene: .; clone size: .; CDR3 DNA: TGTGCCAGCAGTGACGCAGGGGCGGCCACAGATACGCAGTATTTT; CDR3 protein: CASSDAGAATDTQYF
V gene: TRBV28; J gene: TRBJ2-7; D gene: .; clone size: .; CDR3 DNA: TGTGCCAGCAGTTTAGAGGGTTTCGGCTACGAGCAGTACTTC; CDR3 protein: CASSLEGFGYEQYF
V gene: TRBV27; J gene: TRBJ1-1; D gene: .; clone size: .; CDR3 DNA: TGTGCCAGCAGTTCGGGCAGCTTAAACACTGAAGCTTTCTTT; CDR3 protein: CASSSGSLNTEAFF
V gene: TRBV9; J gene: TRBJ2-3; D gene: .; clone size: .; CDR3 DNA: TGTGCCAGCAGCCCTTCCGGGGGGCCGGGGGATACGCAGTATTTT; CDR3 protein: CASSPSGGPGDTQYF
V gene: TRBV29-1; J gene: TRBJ2-7; D gene: TRBD2; clone size: .; CDR3 DNA: TGCAGCGCCACACTAGCGGTAACCTCCTACGAGCAGTACTTC; CDR3 protein: CSATLAVTSYEQYF
V gene: TRBV6-6; J gene: TRBJ2-7; D gene: TRBD2; clone size: once; CDR3 DNA: TGTGCCAGCAGTCAGCCGATAGCGGGAGGGCCTAAGGAGCAGTACTTC; CDR3 protein: CASSQPIAGGPKEQYF
V gene: TRBV27; J gene: TRBJ2-7; D gene: TRBD1; clone size: once; CDR3 DNA: TGTGCCAGCAGTTTATCTCGGGACAGCACCTACGAGCAGTACTTC; CDR3 protein: CASSLSRDSTYEQYF
V gene: TRBV2; J gene: TRBJ1-2; D gene: TRBD1; clone size: .; CDR3 DNA: TGTGCCAGCAGTGAAAGGGGGCTCGCCTATGGCTACACCTTC; CDR3 protein: CASSERGLAYGYTF
V gene: TRBV1; J gene: TRBJ2-5; D gene: .; clone size: .; CDR3 DNA: TGCACCAGCAGCCAAGATCTAGAGGACAGCAAAGAGACCCAGTACTTC; CDR3 protein: CTSSQDLEDSKETQYF
V gene: TRBV5-1; J gene: TRBJ2-7; D gene: .; clone size: once; CDR3 DNA: TGCGCCAGCAGCCCCAGTCAGAGCAGGGGCCGCTCCTACGAGCAGTACTTC; CDR3 protein: CASSPSQSRGRSYEQYF
V gene: TRBV5-1; J gene: TRBJ2-5; D gene: .; clone size: .; CDR3 DNA: TGCGCCAGCAGCCAGGGATCAAGCGAGACCCAGTACTTC; CDR3 protein: CASSQGSSETQYF
V gene: TRBV7-9; J gene: TRBJ1-3; D gene: .; clone size: .; CDR3 DNA: TGTGCCAGCAGCGCCGGACAGAACACCATATATTTT; CDR3 protein: CASSAGQNTIYF